The entry below gives a single TCR beta chain sequence along with its context. The CDR3 runs to 13 residues. The ends were cut back, 6 bases at V and 5 bases at J, with 13 bases in the middle. The record originates from a study of blood T cell repertoires in COVID-19. On the study more broadly: Samples of COVID-19 (acute and convalescent) were obtained from the United States, Italy and Spain.

How the authors handled the data: It was from reference gene primer amplification that nucleated cell counts were estimated. Libraries were prepared by immunoSEQ multiplex PCR; TCRdb keeps only in-frame clonotypes and omits some of them. V and J calls and clone size come straight from that table; D and trimming were deduced from the DNA. The sample carries about 94,000 clones, roughly four fifths recorded once. The specimen was peripheral blood. This TCR was recovered from a man aged 60 to 69 with acute or convalescent COVID-19. The chain has TRBV12-3 or TRBV12-4 and TRBJ2-5, with D maybe TRBD1 (5 bases). The CDR3 here is CASRPAGLETQYF. CDR3 bases: TGTGCCAGCAGACCAGCAGGGCTGGAGACCCAGTACTTC.